This is a list of T cell receptor beta chains from one sample in a study of blood T cell repertoires in COVID-19. Some clones are missing from TCRdb's copy, which holds only in-frame ones; the method was immunoSEQ multiplex PCR. The table lists under 300,000 clones, around 90% of them singletons. Sequencing was performed on PBMCs or T cells enriched from blood (not recorded which). All receptors come from a woman in her thirties with acute COVID-19. Both conserved end residues are part of each CDR3. The D gene is left open where the match is weak. Where a row states a size, it is once, few, many or the class of an expanded clone; other rows omit it.

CDR3: CASSQQGRFFF
DNA: TGTGCCAGCAGTCAACAGGGAAGATTTTTCTTT
V: TRBV27
size: .
D: .
J: TRBJ1-1

CDR3: CASSGGQGSSGANVLTF
DNA: TGTGCCAGCAGTGGAGGACAGGGAAGCTCTGGGGCCAACGTCCTGACTTTC
V: TRBV2
size: .
D: TRBD1
J: TRBJ2-6

CDR3: CASMGGRAPNEQFF
DNA: TGTGCCAGCATGGGCGGGAGGGCCCCCAATGAGCAGTTCTTC
V: TRBV2
size: .
D: TRBD2
J: TRBJ2-1

CDR3: CASSQGGTNEKLFF
DNA: TGTGCCAGCAGTCAGGGGGGTACTAATGAAAAACTGTTTTTT
V: TRBV11-2
size: .
D: TRBD1
J: TRBJ1-4

CDR3: CASSKVRRGGADNEQFF
DNA: TGTGCCAGCAGCAAAGTTAGACGCGGGGGGGCGGACAATGAGCAGTTCTTC
V: TRBV21-1
size: few
D: .
J: TRBJ2-1

CDR3: CASSLRGSSYNEQFF
DNA: TGTGCCAGCAGCTTGCGCGGGAGCTCCTACAATGAGCAGTTCTTC
V: TRBV5-8
size: .
D: TRBD2
J: TRBJ2-1

CDR3: CASSLQGSQGYTF
DNA: TGTGCCAGCAGTTTACAGGGTTCACAAGGCTACACCTTC
V: TRBV7-3
size: .
D: .
J: TRBJ1-2

CDR3: CASSTGGTGRSEAFF
DNA: TGTGCCAGCAGCACCGGTGGGACAGGGAGATCTGAAGCTTTCTTT
V: TRBV28
size: few
D: TRBD1
J: TRBJ1-1

CDR3: CASRPGGPFEQYF
DNA: TGTGCCAGCAGACCGGGAGGGCCTTTCGAGCAGTACTTC
V: TRBV7-9
size: .
D: TRBD2
J: TRBJ2-7

CDR3: CASSLGTGEKLFF
DNA: TGTGCCAGCAGCTTGGGGACAGGGGAAAAACTGTTTTTT
V: TRBV7-8
size: .
D: TRBD1
J: TRBJ1-4

CDR3: CASLPPRGNEKLFF
DNA: TGTGCCAGCTTACCGCCTAGGGGTAATGAAAAACTGTTTTTT
V: TRBV6-6
size: .
D: .
J: TRBJ1-4

CDR3: CASSLGDQTYGYTF
DNA: TGTGCCAGCAGCTTGGGCGATCAAACCTATGGCTACACCTTC
V: TRBV5-5
size: few
D: .
J: TRBJ1-2

CDR3: CASSPSTGPQHF
DNA: TGTGCCAGCAGTCCGTCGACAGGGCCCCAGCATTTT
V: TRBV12-3/TRBV12-4
size: .
D: .
J: TRBJ1-5

CDR3: CASSLAGGTGVLSGNTIYF
DNA: TGTGCCAGCAGCTTAGCTGGCGGGACAGGGGTCCTCTCTGGAAACACCATATATTTT
V: TRBV7-6
size: .
D: TRBD1
J: TRBJ1-3

CDR3: CASSQPGMNTEAFF
DNA: TGCGCCAGCAGCCAACCGGGGATGAACACTGAAGCTTTCTTT
V: TRBV4-1
size: .
D: .
J: TRBJ1-1